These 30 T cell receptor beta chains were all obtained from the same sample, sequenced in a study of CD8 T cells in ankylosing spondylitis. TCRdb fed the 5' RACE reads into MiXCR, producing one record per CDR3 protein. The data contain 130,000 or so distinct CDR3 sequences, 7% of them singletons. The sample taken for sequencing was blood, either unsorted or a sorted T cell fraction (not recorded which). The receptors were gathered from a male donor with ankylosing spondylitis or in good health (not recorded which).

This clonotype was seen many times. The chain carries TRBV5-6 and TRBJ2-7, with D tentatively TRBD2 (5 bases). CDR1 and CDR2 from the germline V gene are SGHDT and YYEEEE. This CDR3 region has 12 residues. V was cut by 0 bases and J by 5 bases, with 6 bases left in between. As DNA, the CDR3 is TGTGCCAGCAGCTTGGCCGGGAACGAGCAGTACTTC. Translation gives CASSLAGNEQYF.

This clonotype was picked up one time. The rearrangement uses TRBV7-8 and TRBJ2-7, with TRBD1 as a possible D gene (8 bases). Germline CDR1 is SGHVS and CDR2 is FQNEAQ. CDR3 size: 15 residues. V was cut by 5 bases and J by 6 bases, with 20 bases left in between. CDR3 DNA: TGTGCCAGCAGCCCGGGAGGACAGGGTGGTAGCGAGCAGTACTTC. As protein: CASSPGGQGGSEQYF.

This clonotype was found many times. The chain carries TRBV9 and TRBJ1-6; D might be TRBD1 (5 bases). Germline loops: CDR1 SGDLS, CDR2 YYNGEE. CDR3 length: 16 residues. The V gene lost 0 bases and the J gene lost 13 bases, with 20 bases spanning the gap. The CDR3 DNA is TGTGCCAGCAGCGTAGATTTGAGTTTTGGGGGGAACCCCCTCCACTTT. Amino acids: CASSVDLSFGGNPLHF.

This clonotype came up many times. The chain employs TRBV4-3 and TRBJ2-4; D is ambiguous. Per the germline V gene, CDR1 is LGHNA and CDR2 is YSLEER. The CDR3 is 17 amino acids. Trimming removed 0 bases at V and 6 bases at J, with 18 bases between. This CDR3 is CASSQESYGPLANIQYF. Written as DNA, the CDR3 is TGCGCCAGCAGCCAAGAAAGCTACGGTCCTCTGGCAAACATTCAGTACTTC.

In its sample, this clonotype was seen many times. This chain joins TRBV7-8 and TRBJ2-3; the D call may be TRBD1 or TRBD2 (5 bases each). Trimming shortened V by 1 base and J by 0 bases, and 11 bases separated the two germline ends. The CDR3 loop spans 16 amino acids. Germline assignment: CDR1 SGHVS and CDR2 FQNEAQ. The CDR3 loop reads CASSLGLRGSTDTQYF. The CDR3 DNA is TGTGCCAGCAGCTTAGGGTTGAGGGGAAGCACAGATACGCAGTATTTT. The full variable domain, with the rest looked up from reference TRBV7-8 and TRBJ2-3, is GAGVSQSPRYKVAKRGQDVALRCDPISGHVSLFWYQQALGQGPEFLTYFQNEAQLDKSGLPSDRFFAERPEGSVSTLKIQRTQQEDSAVYLCASSLGLRGSTDTQYFGPGTRLTVL.

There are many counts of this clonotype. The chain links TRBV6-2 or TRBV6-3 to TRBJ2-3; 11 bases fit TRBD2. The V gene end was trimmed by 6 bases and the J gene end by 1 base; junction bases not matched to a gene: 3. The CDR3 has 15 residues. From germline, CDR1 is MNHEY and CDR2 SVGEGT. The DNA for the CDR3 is TGTGCCAGCAGCTCGGGACTAGCGGGCACAGATACGCAGTATTTT. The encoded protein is CASSSGLAGTDTQYF.

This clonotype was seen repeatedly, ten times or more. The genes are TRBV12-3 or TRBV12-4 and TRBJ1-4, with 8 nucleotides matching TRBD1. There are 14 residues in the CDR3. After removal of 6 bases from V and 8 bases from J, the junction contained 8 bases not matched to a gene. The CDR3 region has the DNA TGTGCCAGCAGAAAGACAGGGGTGGACGAAAAACTGTTTTTT. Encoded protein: CASRKTGVDEKLFF.

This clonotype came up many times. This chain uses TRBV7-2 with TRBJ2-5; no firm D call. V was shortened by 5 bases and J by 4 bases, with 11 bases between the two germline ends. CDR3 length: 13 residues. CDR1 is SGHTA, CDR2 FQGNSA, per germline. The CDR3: CASSPRVLETQYF. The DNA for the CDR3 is TGTGCCAGCAGCCCAAGGGTCCTAGAGACCCAGTACTTC.

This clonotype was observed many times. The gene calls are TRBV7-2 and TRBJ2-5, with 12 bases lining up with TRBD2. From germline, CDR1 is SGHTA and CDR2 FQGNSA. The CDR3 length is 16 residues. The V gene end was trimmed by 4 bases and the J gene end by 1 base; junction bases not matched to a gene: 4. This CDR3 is CASSWGLAGIQETQYF. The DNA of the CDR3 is TGTGCCAGCAGCTGGGGACTAGCGGGTATCCAAGAGACCCAGTACTTC.

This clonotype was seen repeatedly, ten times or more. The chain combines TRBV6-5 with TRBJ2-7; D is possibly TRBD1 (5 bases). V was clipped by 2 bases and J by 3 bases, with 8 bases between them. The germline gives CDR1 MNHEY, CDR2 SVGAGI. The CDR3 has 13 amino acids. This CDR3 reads CASSYRGGYEQYF. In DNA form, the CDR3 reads TGTGCCAGCAGTTACAGGGGTGGCTACGAGCAGTACTTC.

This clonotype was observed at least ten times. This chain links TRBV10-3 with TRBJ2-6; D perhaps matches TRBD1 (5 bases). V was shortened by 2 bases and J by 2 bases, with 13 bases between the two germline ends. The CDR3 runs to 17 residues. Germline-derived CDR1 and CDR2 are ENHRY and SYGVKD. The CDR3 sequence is CAISEGQGRPGANVLTF. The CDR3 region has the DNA TGTGCCATCAGTGAGGGGCAGGGTAGGCCTGGGGCCAACGTCCTGACTTTC.

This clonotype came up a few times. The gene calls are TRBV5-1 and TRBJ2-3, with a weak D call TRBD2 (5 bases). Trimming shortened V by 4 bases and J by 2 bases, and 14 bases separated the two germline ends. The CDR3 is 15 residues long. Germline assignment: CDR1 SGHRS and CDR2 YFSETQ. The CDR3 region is CASSQLSGYTDTQYF. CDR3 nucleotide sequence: TGCGCCAGCAGCCAACTATCGGGGTACACAGATACGCAGTATTTT.

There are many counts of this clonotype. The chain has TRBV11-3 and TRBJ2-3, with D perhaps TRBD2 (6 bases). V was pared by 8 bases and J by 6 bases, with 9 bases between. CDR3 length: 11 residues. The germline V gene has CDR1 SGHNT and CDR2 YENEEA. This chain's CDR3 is CASWGRDTQYF. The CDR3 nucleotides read TGTGCCAGCTGGGGGAGGGATACGCAGTATTTT.

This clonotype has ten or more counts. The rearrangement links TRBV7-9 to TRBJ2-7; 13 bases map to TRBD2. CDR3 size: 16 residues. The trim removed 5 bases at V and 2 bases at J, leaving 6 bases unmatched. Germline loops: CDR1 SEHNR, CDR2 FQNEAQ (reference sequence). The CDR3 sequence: CASSHKLAGGTYEQYF. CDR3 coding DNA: TGTGCCAGCAGCCACAAACTAGCGGGAGGGACCTACGAGCAGTACTTC.

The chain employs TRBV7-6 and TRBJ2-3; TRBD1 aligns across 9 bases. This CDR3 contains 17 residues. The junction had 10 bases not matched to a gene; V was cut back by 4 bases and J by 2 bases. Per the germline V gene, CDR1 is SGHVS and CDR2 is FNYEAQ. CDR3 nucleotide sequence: TGTGCCAGCAGCTCCCTCAATGGGACAGGGTACACAGATACGCAGTATTTT. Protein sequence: CASSSLNGTGYTDTQYF.

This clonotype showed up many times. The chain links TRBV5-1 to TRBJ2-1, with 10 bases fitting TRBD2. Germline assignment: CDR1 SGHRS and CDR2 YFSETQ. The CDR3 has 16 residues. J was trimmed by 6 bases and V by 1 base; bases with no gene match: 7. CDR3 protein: CASSLLQRGGSNEQFF. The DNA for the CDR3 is TGCGCCAGCAGCTTGCTCCAGCGGGGGGGTTCCAATGAGCAGTTCTTC. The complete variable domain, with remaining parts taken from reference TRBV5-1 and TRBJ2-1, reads KAGVTQTPRYLIKTRGQQVTLSCSPISGHRSVSWYQQTPGQGLQFLFEYFSETQRNKGNFPGRFSGRQFSNSRSEMNVSTLELGDSALYLCASSLLQRGGSNEQFFGPGTRLTVL.

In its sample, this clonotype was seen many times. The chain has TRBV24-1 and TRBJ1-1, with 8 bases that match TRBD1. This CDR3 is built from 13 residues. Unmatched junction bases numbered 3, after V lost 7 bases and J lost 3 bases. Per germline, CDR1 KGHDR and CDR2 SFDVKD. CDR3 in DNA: TGTGCCACCAGATCACAGGGGGACACTGAAGCTTTCTTT. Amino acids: CATRSQGDTEAFF.

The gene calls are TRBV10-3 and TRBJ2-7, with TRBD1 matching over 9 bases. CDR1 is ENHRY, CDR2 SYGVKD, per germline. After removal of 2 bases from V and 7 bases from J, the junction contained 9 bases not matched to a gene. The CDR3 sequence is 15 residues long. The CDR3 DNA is TGTGCCATCAGTGAGGGGGGACAGGGTTTGGGAGAGCAGTACTTC. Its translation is CAISEGGQGLGEQYF.

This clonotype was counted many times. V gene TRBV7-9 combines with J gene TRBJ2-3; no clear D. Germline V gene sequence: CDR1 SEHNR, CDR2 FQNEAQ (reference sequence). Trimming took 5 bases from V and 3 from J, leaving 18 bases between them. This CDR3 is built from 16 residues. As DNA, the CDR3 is TGTGCCAGCAGCCCATCGCGTGGTCTGGTGACAGATACGCAGTATTTT. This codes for CASSPSRGLVTDTQYF.

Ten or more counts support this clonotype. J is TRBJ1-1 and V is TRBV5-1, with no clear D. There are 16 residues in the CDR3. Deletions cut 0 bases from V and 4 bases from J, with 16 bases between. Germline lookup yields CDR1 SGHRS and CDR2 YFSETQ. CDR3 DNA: TGCGCCAGCAGCTTGGTTACCCGGCGGGATACCACTGAAGCTTTCTTT. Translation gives CASSLVTRRDTTEAFF.

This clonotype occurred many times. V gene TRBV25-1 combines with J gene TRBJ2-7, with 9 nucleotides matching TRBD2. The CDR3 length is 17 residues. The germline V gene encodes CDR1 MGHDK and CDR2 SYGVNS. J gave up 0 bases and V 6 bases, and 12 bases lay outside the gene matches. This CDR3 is CASSLEPLAGNSYEQYF. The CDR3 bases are TGTGCCAGCAGCCTTGAACCCCTAGCGGGAAACTCCTACGAGCAGTACTTC.

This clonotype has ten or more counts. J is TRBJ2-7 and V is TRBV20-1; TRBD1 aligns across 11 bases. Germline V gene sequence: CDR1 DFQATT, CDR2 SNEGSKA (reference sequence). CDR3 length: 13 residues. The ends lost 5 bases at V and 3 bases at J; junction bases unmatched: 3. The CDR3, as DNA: TGCAGTGCTGGGACAGGGGGTTACTACGAGCAGTACTTC. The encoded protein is CSAGTGGYYEQYF.

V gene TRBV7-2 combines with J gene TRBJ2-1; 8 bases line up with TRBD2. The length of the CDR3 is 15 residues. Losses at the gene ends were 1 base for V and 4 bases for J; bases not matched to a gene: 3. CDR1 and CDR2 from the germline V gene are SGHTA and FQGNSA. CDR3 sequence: CASSLGLALYNEQFF. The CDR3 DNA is TGTGCCAGCAGCTTAGGACTAGCGTTATACAATGAGCAGTTCTTC. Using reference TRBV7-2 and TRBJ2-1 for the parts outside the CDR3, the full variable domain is GAGVSQSPSNKVTEKGKDVELRCDPISGHTALYWYRQSLGQGLEFLIYFQGNSAPDKSGLPSDRFSAERTGGSVSTLTIQRTQQEDSAVYLCASSLGLALYNEQFFGPGTRLTVL.

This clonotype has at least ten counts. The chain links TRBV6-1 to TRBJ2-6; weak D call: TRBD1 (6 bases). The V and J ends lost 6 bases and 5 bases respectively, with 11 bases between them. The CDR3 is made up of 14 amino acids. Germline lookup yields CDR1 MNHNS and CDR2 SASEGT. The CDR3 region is CASSQGQRANVLTF. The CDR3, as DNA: TGTGCCAGCAGCCAGGGACAAAGGGCCAACGTCCTGACTTTC.

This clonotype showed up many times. The chain's CDR3 is CASSWGEGETDTQYF. CDR3 nucleotide sequence: TGTGCCAGCAGCTGGGGAGAGGGGGAAACAGATACGCAGTATTTT. This chain links TRBV6-1 with TRBJ2-3; a weak D match, TRBD1 (6 bases). The CDR3 length is 15 residues. Trimming shortened V by 6 bases and J by 3 bases, and 16 bases separated the two germline ends. Germline V gene lookup returns CDR1 MNHNS and CDR2 SASEGT.

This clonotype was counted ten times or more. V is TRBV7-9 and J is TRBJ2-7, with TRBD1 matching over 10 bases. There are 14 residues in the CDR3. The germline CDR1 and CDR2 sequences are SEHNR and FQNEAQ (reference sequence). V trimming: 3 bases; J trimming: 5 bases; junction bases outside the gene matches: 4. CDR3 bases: TGTGCCAGCAGCTTCGACAGGGGGCATAACGAGCAGTACTTC. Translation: CASSFDRGHNEQYF.

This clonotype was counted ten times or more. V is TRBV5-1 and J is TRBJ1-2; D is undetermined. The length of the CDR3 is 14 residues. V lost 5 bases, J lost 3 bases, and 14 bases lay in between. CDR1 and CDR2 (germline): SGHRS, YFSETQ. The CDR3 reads CASRPGRSYYGYTF. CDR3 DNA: TGCGCCAGCAGGCCCGGACGGTCCTACTATGGCTACACCTTC.

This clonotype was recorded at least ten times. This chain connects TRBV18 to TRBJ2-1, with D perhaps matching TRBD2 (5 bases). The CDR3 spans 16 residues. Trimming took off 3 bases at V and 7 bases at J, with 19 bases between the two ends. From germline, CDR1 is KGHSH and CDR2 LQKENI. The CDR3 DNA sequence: TGTGCCAGCTCACCCCTTAAGGCCGGGATTGGGAATGAGCAGTTCTTC. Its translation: CASSPLKAGIGNEQFF.

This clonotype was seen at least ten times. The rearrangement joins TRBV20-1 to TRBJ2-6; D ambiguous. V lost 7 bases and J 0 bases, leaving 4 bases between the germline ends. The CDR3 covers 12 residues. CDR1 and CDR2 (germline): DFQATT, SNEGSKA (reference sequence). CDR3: CSGISGANVLTF. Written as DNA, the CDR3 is TGCAGTGGGATCTCTGGGGCCAACGTCCTGACTTTC.

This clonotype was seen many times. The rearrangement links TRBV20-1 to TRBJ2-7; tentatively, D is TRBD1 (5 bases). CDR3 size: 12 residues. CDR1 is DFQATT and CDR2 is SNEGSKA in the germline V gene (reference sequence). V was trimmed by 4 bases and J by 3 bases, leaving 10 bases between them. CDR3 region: CSAKFRDYEQYF. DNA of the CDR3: TGCAGTGCTAAGTTCAGGGACTACGAGCAGTACTTC.